Sequencing of this T cell receptor (beta chain) was carried out in a study of shared clonotypes between healthy human individuals. Study findings and constraints: The expectation was that sequencing depth would affect clonotype sharing among donors. Donors were few, which limited the genetic and exposure-history diversity represented.

The V end lost 4 bases, the J end lost 0 bases, and 13 bases lay between the germline ends. This CDR3 is 17 amino acids long. Germline V gene lookup returns CDR1 MDHEN and CDR2 SYDVKM. Of note for this clone: Antigen unknown.

Deep-level running was used for the assay. This table comes from immunoSEQ multiplex PCR, and its TCRdb copy is limited to in-frame clones, with some not included. The sample records some 1,600,000 clones, 95% to 99% being singletons. Sequenced material: naive CD4+ T cells sorted from blood. Subset in this sample: CD45RA+ positively selected. The clonotype originates from a man aged 25-45 years in good health. V is TRBV28 and J is TRBJ2-6, with D possibly matching TRBD1 (6 bases). The CDR3 nucleotides read TGTGCCAGCAGTTCAGGGGCCCGGCCCTCTGGGGCCAACGTCCTGACTTTC. The encoded protein is CASSSGARPSGANVLTF.